These T cell receptor beta chains were read from a single sample in a study of T cell responses to AZD1222 COVID-19 vaccine. This table comes from immunoSEQ multiplex PCR, and its TCRdb copy is limited to in-frame clones, with some not included. This table holds about 86,000 clones, 70% to 80% found once. The source was peripheral blood, collected on day 0 of AZD1222 vaccination. The receptors derive from an adult in good health. CDR3s include the opening cysteine and the closing phenylalanine or tryptophan. The D gene is left open where the match is weak. The size field is filled for only some rows; it gives once, few, many or a size class.

j_call d_call clone_size v_call cdr3_aa cdr3_nt
TRBJ1-2 . . TRBV6-5 CASSYSPDRGYTF TGTGCCAGCAGTTACTCCCCGGATCGGGGCTACACCTTC
TRBJ2-5 . . TRBV2 CASKGASQTQYF TGTGCCAGCAAAGGGGCTAGCCAGACCCAGTACTTC
TRBJ1-1 TRBD1 few TRBV27 CASSLWWTGNTEAFF TGTGCCAGCAGTTTATGGTGGACAGGGAACACTGAAGCTTTCTTT
TRBJ2-7 TRBD1 . TRBV9 CASSVGTGPYEQYF TGTGCCAGCAGCGTAGGGACAGGGCCCTACGAGCAGTACTTC
TRBJ1-2 TRBD1 . TRBV29-1 CRAGQGDYGYTF TGCAGAGCGGGACAGGGGGACTATGGCTACACCTTC
TRBJ2-3 TRBD2 . TRBV3-1/TRBV3-2 CASSQETLAADTQYF TGTGCCAGCAGCCAAGAAACCCTAGCGGCAGATACGCAGTATTTT
TRBJ1-4 . . TRBV27 CASSPLGERGNEKLFF TGTGCCAGCAGTCCCCTGGGGGAGCGAGGGAACGAAAAACTGTTTTTT
TRBJ2-2 . . TRBV7-9 CASSLGAVLNTGELFF TGTGCCAGCAGCTTAGGTGCTGTATTGAACACCGGGGAGCTGTTTTTT
TRBJ2-5 . . TRBV14 CASSQDHQIQETQYF TGTGCCAGCAGCCAAGATCACCAGATACAAGAGACCCAGTACTTC
TRBJ1-1 . . TRBV18 CASSPPVRPNTEAFF TGTGCCAGCTCACCACCGGTAAGACCGAACACTGAAGCTTTCTTT
TRBJ2-4 . . TRBV28 CASSETYKNIQYF TGTGCCAGCAGTGAAACCTATAAAAACATTCAGTACTTC
TRBJ2-5 TRBD2 . TRBV4-1 CASSQEVAAGIQETQYF TGCGCCAGCAGCCAAGAAGTAGCAGCGGGAATACAAGAGACCCAGTACTTC
TRBJ2-5 TRBD2 . TRBV9 CASSAQLAGGQETQYF TGTGCCAGCAGCGCACAACTAGCGGGAGGGCAAGAGACCCAGTACTTC
TRBJ2-5 . . TRBV7-6 CASSFPGHQETQYF TGTGCCAGCAGCTTCCCAGGACACCAAGAGACCCAGTACTTC
TRBJ2-2 . . TRBV7-9 CASSLTFLAGELFF TGTGCCAGCAGCTTAACATTTTTAGCCGGGGAGCTGTTTTTT
TRBJ1-2 . . TRBV7-2 CASSSSRDPNYGYTF TGTGCCAGCAGCTCCTCCAGGGATCCCAACTATGGCTACACCTTC
TRBJ1-5 . . TRBV3-1/TRBV3-2 CASSPGQLDNQPQHF TGTGCCAGCAGCCCCGGACAGCTCGACAATCAGCCCCAGCATTTT
TRBJ1-2 TRBD1 once TRBV10-3 CAISDPGQVVNYGYTF TGTGCCATCAGTGATCCGGGACAGGTAGTTAACTATGGCTACACCTTC
TRBJ2-1 TRBD1 . TRBV6-5 CASSRTGTNEQFF TGTGCCAGCAGTCGGACAGGGACCAATGAGCAGTTCTTC
TRBJ1-1 . . TRBV5-1 CASSLTLGLNTEAFF TGCGCCAGCAGCTTGACGCTGGGATTGAACACTGAAGCTTTCTTT
TRBJ1-1 . . TRBV5-1 CASSLSASNTEAFF TGCGCCAGCAGCTTGTCGGCCAGTAACACTGAAGCTTTCTTT
TRBJ1-6 . . TRBV4-3 CASSQDGVWSPLHF TGCGCCAGCAGCCAAGACGGGGTGTGGTCACCCCTCCACTTT
TRBJ1-6 . . TRBV6-5 CASSHPGGRNSPLHF TGTGCCAGCAGCCATCCCGGGGGACGGAATTCACCCCTCCACTTT
TRBJ2-2 TRBD1 . TRBV9 CASSVTGGENTGELFF TGTGCCAGCAGCGTAACAGGGGGCGAGAACACCGGGGAGCTGTTTTTT
TRBJ2-3 TRBD2 . TRBV7-2 CASSGRTSGSTDTQYF TGTGCCAGCAGCGGCCGGACTAGCGGGAGCACAGATACGCAGTATTTT
TRBJ2-2 . . TRBV9 CASSTRRDTGELFF TGTGCCAGCAGCACCCGCCGGGACACCGGGGAGCTGTTTTTT
TRBJ2-2 TRBD2 . TRBV12-3/TRBV12-4 CASTREGTGELFF TGTGCCAGCACGCGGGAGGGCACCGGGGAGCTGTTTTTT
TRBJ2-1 TRBD2 . TRBV5-1 CASSLAPGTSPRNEQFF TGCGCCAGCAGCTTGGCCCCCGGGACTAGCCCTAGGAATGAGCAGTTCTTC
TRBJ1-1 . . TRBV7-9 CTSSLAPRDTEAFF TGTACCAGCAGCTTAGCCCCGAGGGACACTGAAGCTTTCTTT
TRBJ2-7 TRBD2 . TRBV5-4 CASSLGAGLAGVYEQYF TGTGCCAGCAGCTTGGGGGCGGGACTAGCGGGAGTCTACGAGCAGTACTTC